These 32 T cell receptor beta chains were all obtained from the same sample, sequenced in a study of blood T cell repertoires in COVID-19. Generated by immunoSEQ multiplex PCR, the TCRdb table keeps only in-frame clones and is missing some. The sample has over 250,000 clones; 88% are singletons. Sequencing was performed on peripheral blood. The receptors stem from a woman aged 70 to 79 with COVID-19, enrolled during active disease.

J is TRBJ1-1 and V is TRBV7-9; maybe TRBD1 (6 bases). Trimming stripped 8 bases from V and 5 bases from J, with 24 bases between. The CDR3 covers 16 residues. In germline, CDR1 is SEHNR, CDR2 FQNEAQ (reference sequence). The CDR3 is CASSPRQGLRRTEAFF. CDR3 nucleotides: TGTGCCAGCTCCCCGCGGCAGGGGTTAAGGAGGACTGAAGCTTTCTTT.

The chain recombines TRBV24-1 with TRBJ1-4; D possibly corresponds to TRBD1 (5 bases). The CDR3 extends over 15 amino acids. Germline V CDR1 and CDR2: KGHDR, SFDVKD. The V end lost 0 bases, the J end lost 6 bases, and 10 bases lay between the germline ends. The CDR3 is CATSDLRGGDEKLFF. CDR3 bases: TGTGCCACCAGTGATTTGCGGGGGGGAGATGAAAAACTGTTTTTT.

This chain links TRBV6-5 with TRBJ2-5, with D perhaps TRBD1 (6 bases). Germline V gene sequence: CDR1 MNHEY, CDR2 SVGAGI. The CDR3 spans 14 residues. V lost 0 bases and J 5 bases, leaving 10 bases between the germline ends. Written as DNA, the CDR3 is TGTGCCAGCAGTTACTCGACAGGCAGGGAGACCCAGTACTTC. It codes for CASSYSTGRETQYF.

This chain joins TRBV6-4 and TRBJ1-5, with a tentative D call TRBD1 (5 bases). This CDR3 contains 16 residues. Germline values: CDR1 MRHNA, CDR2 SNTAGT. Trimming took off 2 bases at V and 2 bases at J, with 13 bases between the two ends. The CDR3 DNA reads as TGTGCCAGCAGTGACAGGGGCTGGGCTGGCAATCAGCCCCAGCATTTT. Translation: CASSDRGWAGNQPQHF.

The rearrangement joins TRBV4-1 to TRBJ2-3; 7 bases are shared with TRBD2. The CDR3 consists of 18 residues. V was pared by 0 bases and J by 3 bases, with 12 bases of the junction left unmatched. Germline CDR1 and CDR2: MGHRA and YSYEKL. CDR3 sequence reads: CASSQDAISGGRTDTQYF. The CDR3 DNA reads TGCGCCAGCAGCCAAGATGCTATAAGTGGCGGGAGAACAGATACGCAGTATTTT.

This CDR3 is CASGPGTQSNTEAFF. CDR3 sequence (DNA): TGTGCTAGTGGTCCCGGGACACAATCGAACACTGAAGCTTTCTTT. This rearrangement joins TRBV12-5 to TRBJ1-1; D might be TRBD1 (6 bases). Trimming left V 5 bases short and J 1 base short, with 14 bases between. In germline, CDR1 is LGHNT, CDR2 FRNRAP. This CDR3 region has 15 residues.

This clone is a singleton in its sample. The chain carries TRBV13 and TRBJ2-7; D remains ambiguous. The germline V gene encodes CDR1 PRHDT and CDR2 FYEKMQ (reference sequence). The CDR3 has 16 residues. V dropped 3 bases and J dropped 0 bases, with 15 bases sitting between them. The DNA of the CDR3 is TGTGCCAGCAGCTTTGGCAGACTCGATTACTCCTACGAGCAGTACTTC. Amino acids: CASSFGRLDYSYEQYF.

The V and J genes are TRBV27 and TRBJ2-3; no reliable D call. Trimming took off 3 bases at V and 4 bases at J, with 14 bases between the two ends. Germline V gene sequence: CDR1 MNHEY, CDR2 SMNVEV (reference sequence). This CDR3 is built from 15 residues. CDR3 in DNA: TGTGCCAGCAGTTTGCCCCCCTTTGGGCCAGATACGCAGTATTTT. This encodes CASSLPPFGPDTQYF.

Notes on this clone: Other DNA sequences from this sample encode an identical CDR3 as well. The gene calls are TRBV7-2 and TRBJ1-6; D gene uncertain. Trimming took 2 bases from V and 4 from J, leaving 6 bases between them. The CDR3 is 14 amino acids. Germline CDR1 is SGHTA and CDR2 is FQGNSA. The CDR3 region is CASSLRAYNSPLHF. In nucleotides, the CDR3 is TGTGCCAGCAGCTTAAGAGCGTATAATTCACCCCTCCACTTT.

The chain employs TRBV6-2 or TRBV6-3 and TRBJ2-7, with 8 bases matching TRBD1. This CDR3 has 15 amino acids. Germline loops: CDR1 MNHEY, CDR2 SVGEGT. After removal of 2 bases from V and 5 bases from J, the junction contained 8 bases not matched to a gene. As DNA, the CDR3 is TGTGCCAGCAGTTACCCGCAGGGGGCTGGAAACGAGCAGTACTTC. Protein: CASSYPQGAGNEQYF.

The J gene is TRBJ2-1, the V gene TRBV2; TRBD2 is a possible D gene (7 bases). The ends were cut back, 6 bases at V and 4 bases at J, with 16 bases in the middle. The CDR3 is 15 amino acids. Germline CDR1 and CDR2: SNHLY and FYNNEI. The CDR3 DNA follows: TGTGCCAGCAGCCCTCATCGGGGGGCATACAATGAGCAGTTCTTC. This translates into CASSPHRGAYNEQFF.

With respect to this clone: This specimen includes other DNA sequences encoding the same CDR3. The chain carries TRBV19 and TRBJ1-1, with D tentatively TRBD1 (6 bases). Germline CDR1 reads LNHDA; CDR2 reads SQIVND (reference sequence). The V end was cut by 3 bases, the J end by 4 bases, with 9 bases between. The CDR3 sequence is 13 residues long. The CDR3: CASSMVRGTEAFF. Written as DNA, the CDR3 is TGTGCCAGTAGTATGGTCAGGGGCACTGAAGCTTTCTTT.

V gene TRBV14 combines with J gene TRBJ1-6; 7 bases are a match to TRBD1. Trimming cost V 3 bases and J 7 bases; bases outside gene matches: 6. The V gene's germline CDR1 is SGHDN and CDR2 FVKESK. The CDR3 covers 15 residues. CDR3 amino acids: CASSHSGTANSPLHF. The CDR3 bases are TGTGCCAGCAGCCATTCTGGGACAGCGAATTCACCCCTCCACTTT.

This sequence joins TRBV28 and TRBJ1-2; D might be TRBD1 (6 bases). The CDR3 is made up of 14 amino acids. CDR1 and CDR2 (germline): MDHEN, SYDVKM. The germline V and J ends were trimmed by 3 bases and 4 bases, with 12 bases remaining between them. The CDR3 reads CASSLGQLTYGYTF. DNA for the CDR3: TGTGCCAGCAGTTTGGGACAACTAACCTATGGCTACACCTTC.

This clone was recorded a few times. This chain links TRBV19 with TRBJ1-5; D remains unclear. The germline V gene encodes CDR1 LNHDA and CDR2 SQIVND (reference sequence). This CDR3 is built from 14 residues. The V end lost 5 bases, the J end lost 1 base, and 9 bases lay between the germline ends. In DNA, the CDR3 is TGTGCCAGTAGTCCCTCAGGCAGCAATCAGCCCCAGCATTTT. Protein product: CASSPSGSNQPQHF.

The chain is built from TRBV28 and TRBJ1-6, with D unresolved. The CDR3 runs 16 residues. Trimming stripped 3 bases from V and 1 base from J, with 10 bases between. Germline assignment: CDR1 MDHEN and CDR2 SYDVKM. In nucleotides, the CDR3 is TGTGCCAGCAGTTTGTCGAGGGCTTCCTATAATTCACCCCTCCACTTT. Protein sequence: CASSLSRASYNSPLHF.

The V and J genes are TRBV3-1 (or the pseudogene TRBV3-2) and TRBJ2-3; no firm D call. V lost 2 bases, J lost 0 bases, and 6 bases lay in between. Germline V CDR1 and CDR2: LGHDT, YNNKEL (reference sequence). This CDR3 comprises 14 residues. The CDR3 DNA follows: TGTGCCAGCAGCCAATCTCTAAGCACAGATACGCAGTATTTT. Protein sequence: CASSQSLSTDTQYF.

The chain has TRBV28 and TRBJ1-4; tentatively, D is TRBD1 (6 bases). Germline-derived CDR1 and CDR2 are MDHEN and SYDVKM. CDR3 length: 15 residues. V dropped 6 bases and J dropped 7 bases, with 18 bases sitting between them. The DNA of the CDR3 is TGTGCCAGCAGAGGGGGGGGACTCGGAGCTGAAAAACTGTTTTTT. This translates into CASRGGGLGAEKLFF.

The chain is built from TRBV4-1 and TRBJ1-1; D is unclear. CDR1 and CDR2 from the germline V gene are MGHRA and YSYEKL. CDR3 length: 16 residues. Between the trimmed V and J ends, which lost 0 bases and 2 bases, there was a span of 13 bases. CDR3 sequence reads: CASSQDKGGGNTEAFF. The CDR3 DNA follows: TGCGCCAGCAGCCAAGATAAAGGAGGAGGTAACACTGAAGCTTTCTTT.

This chain connects TRBV3-1 (or the pseudogene TRBV3-2) to TRBJ1-1; no firm D call. Germline lookup yields CDR1 LGHDT and CDR2 YNNKEL (reference sequence). Trimming stripped 4 bases from V and 10 bases from J, with 13 bases between. The CDR3 contains 12 residues. The CDR3 region has the DNA TGTGCCAGCAGCCCTAGCGGGCTGGGAGCTTTCTTT. Protein product: CASSPSGLGAFF.

This chain uses TRBV27 with TRBJ2-4; TRBD2 matches at 8 bases. Germline V gives CDR1 MNHEY, CDR2 SMNVEV (reference sequence). V lost 4 bases, J lost 13 bases, and 3 bases stayed unmatched. The CDR3 has 11 residues. CDR3 loop: CASSSGTRQYF. The CDR3 coding sequence is TGTGCCAGCAGTTCTGGGACTAGACAGTACTTC.

CDR3 amino acids: CASSQEPKALTNGYTF. The DNA of the CDR3 is TGTGCCAGCAGCCAAGAACCCAAGGCCCTAACTAATGGCTACACCTTC. The genes are TRBV3-1 (or the pseudogene TRBV3-2) and TRBJ1-2; D gene unclear. The CDR3 loop spans 16 amino acids. V was trimmed by 0 bases and J by 6 bases, leaving 17 bases between them. Germline CDR1 reads LGHDT; CDR2 reads YNNKEL (reference sequence).

The rearrangement links TRBV19 to TRBJ1-5, with 9 nucleotides matching TRBD1. The CDR3 sequence is 15 residues long. CDR1 LNHDA and CDR2 SQIVND come from the germline V gene (reference sequence). Trimming at V came to 9 bases and at J to 5 bases, leaving 11 bases not matched to a gene. The CDR3 DNA reads as TGTGCCAGCAAAACCGGGACAGGGTATTATCAGCCCCAGCATTTT. As protein: CASKTGTGYYQPQHF.

The V gene is TRBV16, the J gene TRBJ2-7, with D perhaps TRBD1 (6 bases). The germline V gene has CDR1 KGHSY and CDR2 FQNENV. V gave up 3 bases and J gave up 0 bases, with 15 bases separating them. The CDR3 runs to 16 residues. CDR3 nucleotides: TGTGCCAGCAGCCAGCCCCGGGACAAGAACTCCTACGAGCAGTACTTC. Its protein product is CASSQPRDKNSYEQYF.

This clone was observed once. The chain has TRBV11-2 and TRBJ2-7; D possibly corresponds to TRBD2 (6 bases). CDR1 and CDR2 from the germline V gene are SGHAT and FQNNGV. V lost 2 bases and J lost 3, with 11 bases in between. CDR3 length: 14 residues. The CDR3: CASSLPGVYYEQYF. The CDR3 nucleotides are TGTGCCAGCAGCTTACCGGGAGTCTACTACGAGCAGTACTTC.

The V gene is TRBV6-5, the J gene TRBJ2-1; 8 bases are shared with TRBD1. The junction had 8 bases not matched to a gene; V was cut back by 6 bases and J by 4 bases. This CDR3 contains 15 residues. Germline V gene data show CDR1 as MNHEY and CDR2 as SVGAGI. CDR3 protein: CASRIDRGAYNEQFF. The DNA of the CDR3 is TGTGCCAGCAGGATCGACAGGGGAGCTTACAATGAGCAGTTCTTC.

The sample holds one count of this clone. V gene TRBV30 combines with J gene TRBJ1-3; D is unclear. V was clipped by 4 bases and J by 8 bases, with 21 bases between them. Germline V lookup: CDR1 GTSNPN, CDR2 SVGIG (reference sequence). CDR3 length: 15 amino acids. The DNA of the CDR3 is TGTGCCTGGAACCCTGGGCTACCGGGAGGAGACACCATATATTTT. Protein product: CAWNPGLPGGDTIYF.

The rearrangement links TRBV5-1 to TRBJ1-1; the D gene is possibly TRBD1 (5 bases). Per the germline V gene, CDR1 is SGHRS and CDR2 is YFSETQ. The CDR3 is 15 residues long. The ends were cut back, 4 bases at V and 7 bases at J, with 20 bases in the middle. The CDR3 DNA reads TGCGCCAGCAGCGCACCGGGACTGGGATTTGGTGAAGCTTTCTTT. This gives the protein CASSAPGLGFGEAFF.

The chain carries TRBV2 and TRBJ1-5; D unresolved. V was clipped by 0 bases and J by 4 bases, with 7 bases between them. Germline V gives CDR1 SNHLY, CDR2 FYNNEI. The CDR3 length is 14 residues. CDR3 sequence reads: CASSEANRNQPQHF. DNA of the CDR3: TGTGCCAGCAGTGAAGCAAACCGGAATCAGCCCCAGCATTTT.

This chain links TRBV12-3 or TRBV12-4 with TRBJ1-4, with a tentative D call TRBD1 (5 bases). The CDR3 contains 13 residues. Trimming removed 8 bases at V and 5 bases at J, with 12 bases between. CDR3 coding DNA: TGTGCCAGCGGGGTGGGGCAGAATGAAAAACTGTTTTTT. This sequence encodes CASGVGQNEKLFF.

This chain connects TRBV30 to TRBJ1-4; the D is unclear. Germline assignment: CDR1 GTSNPN and CDR2 SVGIG (reference sequence). CDR3 length equals 16 residues. V lost 0 bases, J lost 5 bases, and 16 bases lay in between. The CDR3 region has the DNA TGTGCCTGGAGTGTTCAATTCGAGGGCCTAAATGAAAAACTGTTTTTT. As protein: CAWSVQFEGLNEKLFF.

This sequence joins TRBV24-1 and TRBJ2-5; 8 bases are shared with TRBD1. Germline CDR1 is KGHDR and CDR2 is SFDVKD. Trimming cost V 0 bases and J 4 bases; bases outside gene matches: 6. This CDR3 has 16 amino acids. CDR3 region: CATSDLGQGKRETQYF. The CDR3 DNA is TGTGCCACCAGTGATTTGGGACAGGGTAAACGAGAGACCCAGTACTTC.